The 8 T cell receptor beta chains below all came from one sample that was sequenced in a study of blood T cell repertoires in COVID-19. The assay was immunoSEQ multiplex PCR, and TCRdb's table has in-frame clones only and misses some. The sample lists about 190,000 clones; about nine tenths were seen once. The sequenced sample consisted of peripheral blood. These receptors all stem from a man between 18 and 35 years old with active or convalescent COVID-19.

The DNA for the CDR3 is TGTGCCAGCAGTTCACTAGCGGGATATGACAATGAGCAGTTCTTC. Its protein product is CASSSLAGYDNEQFF. The chain has TRBV5-6 and TRBJ2-1, with 10 bases lining up with TRBD2. The CDR3 spans 15 residues. Per the germline V gene, CDR1 is SGHDT and CDR2 is YYEEEE. Germline trimming cut 5 bases from V and 5 bases from J; bases unmatched to any gene: 7.

Regarding this clone: The same CDR3 can be traced to other DNA sequences in this sample. The J gene is TRBJ1-1, the V gene TRBV29-1; the match to TRBD1 covers 8 bases. Germline values: CDR1 SQVTM, CDR2 ANQGSEA. J gave up 3 bases and V 7 bases, and 7 bases lay outside the gene matches. The CDR3 runs 13 residues. The CDR3 bases are TGCAGCGCTGCTACAGGGGGTGACACTGAAGCTTTCTTT. Translated, it gives CSAATGGDTEAFF.

The chain is built from TRBV19 and TRBJ1-5; 8 bases map to TRBD1. The CDR3 contains 14 residues. V trimming: 5 bases; J trimming: 6 bases; junction bases outside the gene matches: 6. Per the germline V gene, CDR1 is LNHDA and CDR2 is SQIVND (reference sequence). As DNA, the CDR3 is TGTGCCAGTAGTCCACGGACAGGGAGTCAGCCCCAGCATTTT. The encoded protein is CASSPRTGSQPQHF.

V and J are TRBV14 and TRBJ2-7; TRBD2 is a possible D gene (6 bases). V lost 5 bases and J lost 0, with 14 bases in between. In germline, CDR1 is SGHDN, CDR2 FVKESK. The CDR3 runs 15 residues. The DNA of the CDR3 is TGTGCCAGCAGCGGAGGGGCGGTTCCCTCCTACGAGCAGTACTTC. Protein sequence: CASSGGAVPSYEQYF.

V and J are TRBV7-8 and TRBJ2-1; D unclear. V lost 0 bases to trimming and J lost 3 bases, with 12 bases between them. This CDR3 contains 16 residues. Germline values: CDR1 SGHVS, CDR2 FQNEAQ. CDR3 protein: CASSLADEVNYNEQFF. CDR3 DNA: TGTGCCAGCAGCTTAGCTGATGAGGTAAACTACAATGAGCAGTTCTTC.

This chain connects TRBV18 to TRBJ2-3; possible D gene TRBD2, 7 bases. Deletions cut 3 bases from V and 5 bases from J, with 18 bases between. The germline V gene encodes CDR1 KGHSH and CDR2 LQKENI. There are 16 residues in the CDR3. The CDR3 sequence: CASSPIAGEGGDTQYF. DNA of the CDR3: TGTGCCAGCTCACCGATAGCGGGTGAGGGGGGAGATACGCAGTATTTT.

The V gene is TRBV6-5, the J gene TRBJ2-4, with TRBD2 identical over 10 bases. The junction had 4 bases not matched to a gene; V was cut back by 5 bases and J by 3 bases. CDR1 and CDR2 (germline): MNHEY, SVGAGI. The CDR3 consists of 15 residues. In nucleotides, the CDR3 is TGTGCCAGCAGTCGGGGACTAGCGAACAAAAACATTCAGTACTTC. This codes for CASSRGLANKNIQYF.

This clone was observed once. V is TRBV7-2 and J is TRBJ1-5, with D uncertain. Germline CDR1 is SGHTA and CDR2 is FQGNSA. The germline V and J ends were trimmed by 5 bases and 10 bases, with 15 bases remaining between them. The CDR3 covers 13 residues. CDR3 sequence reads: CASSPNTLGPQHF. The CDR3 bases are TGTGCCAGCAGCCCCAACACCCTAGGCCCCCAGCATTTT. Looking up the rest from reference TRBV7-2 and TRBJ1-5 gives the full variable domain: GAGVSQSPSNKVTEKGKDVELRCDPISGHTALYWYRQSLGQGLEFLIYFQGNSAPDKSGLPSDRFSAERTGGSVSTLTIQRTQQEDSAVYLCASSPNTLGPQHFGDGTRLSIL.